The rows below give T cell receptor beta chains drawn from one sample of a study of T cells in Graves' hyperthyroidism and ophthalmopathy. TCRdb processed the multiplex PCR reads anew with MiXCR; each CDR3 protein has one entry. This table has over 400,000 distinct CDR3 sequences, roughly 23% appearing once. Sample: blood. Every receptor here comes from a woman in her 70s with Graves' ophthalmopathy. The conserved cysteine and the conserved F or W are not part of the CDR3 here.

>TRBV7-6
ASSLWVSGSGSYSNEQF
>TRBV5-1
ASSLVASGRGYTGELF
>TRBV12-3/TRBV12-4
ASSSVTGTDTQY
>TRBV10-3
AISGTSGRGGTDTQY
>TRBV2
ASSRTQAVNYGYT
>TRBV20-1
SAVGSIYGYT
>TRBV10-2
ASRTDGTDTQY
>TRBV29-1
SVTSGGSYGYT
>TRBV30
ALRGTGHGYT
>TRBV6-1
ASSAGAGGVDTQY
>TRBV11-2
ASSSGLADTDTQY
>TRBV20-1
SARALAGLNEQF
>TRBV12-3/TRBV12-4
ASSQSGGFFNEQF
>TRBV3-1
ASSFRIGSGNTIY
>TRBV19
ASRPSRQTNTGELF
>TRBV7-9
ASSLGGAQDYGYT
>TRBV30
AWRWRDRGTTEAF
>TRBV5-6
ASSLGIAGGWVYEQY
>TRBV28
ASSFTQGLF
>TRBV6-5
ASSYGGSETQY
>TRBV28
ASSQTSGFGFLPSTDTQY
>TRBV30
AWSEKRGGRKTQY
>TRBV2
ASSWGSPSYEQY
>TRBV7-6
ASSWGTDNEQF
>TRBV6-1
ASSLRDYLYEQY
>TRBV19
ASSIRRRETQY
>TRBV20-1
SARQGARDTEAF
>TRBV3-1
ASSLIAGGSYEQY
>TRBV5-1
ASSLAGTTVTDTQY
>TRBV11-2
ASSFQGPHQETQH
>TRBV7-2
ASSLGLAGSHEQY
>TRBV20-1
SARDSSGREETQY
>TRBV5-1
ASSWGQGKNIQY
>TRBV18
ASSPDKTYGYT
>TRBV10-3
AISDQGADEQY
>TRBV19
ASSAPPEGRVVQY
>TRBV6-1
ASRSNGDYSPLH
>TRBV12-3/TRBV12-4
ASSLVSGGGTGELF
>TRBV6-2/TRBV6-3
ASSSHNGLGQGKKETQY
>TRBV5-5
ASSLAWQNTEAF
>TRBV6-1
ASSEGRDQPQH
>TRBV20-1
SARDVAGGTYEQY
>TRBV6-2/TRBV6-3
ASSPYDRLPSGANVLT
>TRBV9
ASSLGTRIRETQY